This T cell receptor (beta chain) was observed in a study of blood T cells in healthy people across ages. Study-wide results and caveats: Using unsorted PBMCs precluded a conclusive naive versus antigen-experienced comparison. Measured against age, TCR beta diversity per million T cells decreased in a roughly linear manner.

Ranging in age from about 6 to 90, the donors were healthy Caucasian individuals from Russia. PBMCs numbering at least 6.5 million were isolated per sample. The sample holds a few counts of this clonotype. Its antigen remains unknown. Then a second PCR, running roughly 6 to 12 cycles, was carried out with a sample-barcoded 5' primer and a J-beta primer mix. From the 5' RACE reads, TCRdb called clonotypes with MiXCR, one entry per CDR3 protein. The sample includes roughly 700,000 distinct CDR3 sequences, 49% of them seen just once. The V end lost 0 bases, the J end lost 3 bases, and 12 bases lay between the germline ends. This CDR3 spans 14 amino acids. The V gene's germline CDR1 is DFQATT and CDR2 SNEGSKA (reference sequence).

Specimen: blood. The sequence was obtained from a woman aged 55 to 70 in good health. V usage is TRBV20-1 and J usage is TRBJ2-7; unclear D gene. The CDR3 region has the DNA TGCAGTGCTAGAGATCTACAGTTGAGCTACGAGCAGTACTTC. It codes for CSARDLQLSYEQYF.